These 2 T cell receptor beta chains were all obtained from the same sample, sequenced in a study of Ad26.COV2.S vaccination and SARS-CoV-2 variants. The treatment here: roughly 20 received Ad26.COV2.S at low or high dose, single or two shots; 5 received placebo; per-sample allocation not given. Material that was analyzed had been drawn on day 63 after the first vaccine or placebo injection. The protocol was immunoSEQ multiplex PCR, while the TCRdb copy is restricted to in-frame clones and leaves out a portion. Found here are about 400,000 clones, 88% of them singletons; the top ten hold 3.6%. The sequencing used peripheral blood, collected in a trial of Ad26.COV2.S vaccine versus placebo. Receptor source: a person between 18 and 65 years old who received the Ad26.COV2.S COVID-19 vaccine or a placebo.

The V call is TRBV5-6, the J call TRBJ2-5, with 7 bases matching TRBD2. V was clipped by 4 bases and J by 2 bases; unmatched bases: 20. Germline assignment: CDR1 SGHDT and CDR2 YYEEEE. The CDR3 length is 19 residues. The CDR3: CASSLRELANPSPQETQYF. In DNA, the CDR3 is TGTGCCAGCAGCCTGCGGGAACTAGCGAACCCGTCCCCACAAGAGACCCAGTACTTC.

The chain is built from TRBV18 and TRBJ2-2, with 12 positions matching TRBD1. CDR3 length: 15 residues. Germline CDR1 KGHSH, CDR2 LQKENI. Germline trimming cut 4 bases from V and 3 bases from J; bases unmatched to any gene: 0. Here the CDR3 DNA reads TGTGCCAGCTCACGGGACAGGGGGCACACCGGGGAGCTGTTTTTT. Translating it yields CASSRDRGHTGELFF.